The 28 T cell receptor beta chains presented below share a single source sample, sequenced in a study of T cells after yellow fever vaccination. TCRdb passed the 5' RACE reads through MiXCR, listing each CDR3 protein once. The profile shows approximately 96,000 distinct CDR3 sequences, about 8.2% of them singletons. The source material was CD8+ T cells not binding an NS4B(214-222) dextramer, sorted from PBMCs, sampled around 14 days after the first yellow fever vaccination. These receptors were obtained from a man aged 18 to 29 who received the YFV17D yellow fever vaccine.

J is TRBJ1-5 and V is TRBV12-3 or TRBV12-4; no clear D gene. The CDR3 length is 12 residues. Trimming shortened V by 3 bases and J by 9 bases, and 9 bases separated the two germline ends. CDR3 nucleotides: TGTGCCAGCAGTTTGGGTCTCGGGCCCCAGCATTTT. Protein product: CASSLGLGPQHF.

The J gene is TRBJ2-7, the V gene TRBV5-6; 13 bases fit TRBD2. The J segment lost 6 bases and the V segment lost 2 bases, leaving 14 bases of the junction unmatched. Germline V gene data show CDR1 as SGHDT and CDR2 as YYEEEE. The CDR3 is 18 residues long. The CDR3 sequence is CASSFGLTSGGENGEQYF. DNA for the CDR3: TGTGCCAGCAGCTTTGGGCTAACTAGCGGGGGGGAAAACGGCGAGCAGTACTTC.

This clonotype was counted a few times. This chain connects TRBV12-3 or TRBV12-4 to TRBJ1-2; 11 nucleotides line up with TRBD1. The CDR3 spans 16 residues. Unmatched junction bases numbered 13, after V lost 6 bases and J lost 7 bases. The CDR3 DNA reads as TGTGCCAGCAGCTGGGCCGGGACAGGGGGAACTATTGGCTACACCTTC. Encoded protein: CASSWAGTGGTIGYTF.

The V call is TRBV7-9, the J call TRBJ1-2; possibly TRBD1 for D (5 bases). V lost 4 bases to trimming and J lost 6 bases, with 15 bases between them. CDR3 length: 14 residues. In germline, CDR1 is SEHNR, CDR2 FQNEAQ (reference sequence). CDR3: CASSSPGGNDGYTF. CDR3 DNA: TGTGCCAGCAGCTCCCCGGGGGGGAACGATGGCTACACCTTC.

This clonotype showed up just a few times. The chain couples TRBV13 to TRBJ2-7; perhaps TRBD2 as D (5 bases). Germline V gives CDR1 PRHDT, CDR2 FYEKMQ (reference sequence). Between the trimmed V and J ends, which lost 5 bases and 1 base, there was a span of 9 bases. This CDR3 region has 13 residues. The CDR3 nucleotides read TGTGCCAGCAGCCGGACTGCTTCCTACGAGCAGTACTTC. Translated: CASSRTASYEQYF.

As DNA, the CDR3 is TGTGCCAGCAGTGAACGGTTCAGGGCTGTCGAGACCCAGTACTTC. Its protein is CASSERFRAVETQYF. The rearrangement links TRBV6-1 to TRBJ2-5; D perhaps matches TRBD1 (5 bases). Germline lookup yields CDR1 MNHNS and CDR2 SASEGT. This CDR3 spans 15 amino acids. Trimming took off 2 bases at V and 5 bases at J, with 15 bases between the two ends.

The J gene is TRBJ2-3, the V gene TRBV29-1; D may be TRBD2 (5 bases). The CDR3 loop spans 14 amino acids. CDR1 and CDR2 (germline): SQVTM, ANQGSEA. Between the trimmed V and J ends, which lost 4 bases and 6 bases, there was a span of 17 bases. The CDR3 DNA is TGCAGCGTTGTCCCGGTCGGACTCAGCGATACGCAGTATTTT. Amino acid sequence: CSVVPVGLSDTQYF.

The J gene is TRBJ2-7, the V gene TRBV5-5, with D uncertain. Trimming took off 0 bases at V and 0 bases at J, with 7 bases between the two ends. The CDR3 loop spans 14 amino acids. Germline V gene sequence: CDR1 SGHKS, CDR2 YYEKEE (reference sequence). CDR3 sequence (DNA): TGTGCCAGCAGCTTGGACCTCAGCTCCTACGAGCAGTACGTC. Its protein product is CASSLDLSSYEQYV.

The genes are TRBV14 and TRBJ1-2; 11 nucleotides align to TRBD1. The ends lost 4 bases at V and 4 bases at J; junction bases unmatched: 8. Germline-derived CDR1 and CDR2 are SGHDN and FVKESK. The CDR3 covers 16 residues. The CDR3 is CASSLYGQGAVYGYTF. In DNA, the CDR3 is TGTGCCAGCAGCCTCTACGGACAGGGGGCGGTCTATGGCTACACCTTC.

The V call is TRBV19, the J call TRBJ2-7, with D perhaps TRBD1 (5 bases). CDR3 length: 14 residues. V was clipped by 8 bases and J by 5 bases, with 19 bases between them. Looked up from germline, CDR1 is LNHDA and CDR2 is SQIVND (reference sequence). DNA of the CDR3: TGTGCCAGTGGGGTGGGGCAGGGATGGAACGAGCAGTACTTC. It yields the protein CASGVGQGWNEQYF.

CDR3 residues: CASSHPPSGVPYEQYF. CDR3 sequence (DNA): TGTGCCAGCAGCCACCCCCCAAGCGGGGTCCCCTACGAGCAGTACTTC. The J gene is TRBJ2-7, the V gene TRBV4-2, with 7 bases aligning to TRBD2. CDR3 length equals 16 residues. V shed 3 bases and J 2 bases; nucleotides not matched to a gene: 10. The V gene's germline CDR1 is LGHNA and CDR2 YNFKEQ.

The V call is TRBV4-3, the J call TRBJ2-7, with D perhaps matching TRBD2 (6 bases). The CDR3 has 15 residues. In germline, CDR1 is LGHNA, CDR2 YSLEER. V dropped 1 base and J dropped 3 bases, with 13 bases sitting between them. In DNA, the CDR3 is TGCGCCAGCAGCCAAGGAGGCGGGGTGGGCTACGAGCAGTACTTC. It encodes CASSQGGGVGYEQYF.

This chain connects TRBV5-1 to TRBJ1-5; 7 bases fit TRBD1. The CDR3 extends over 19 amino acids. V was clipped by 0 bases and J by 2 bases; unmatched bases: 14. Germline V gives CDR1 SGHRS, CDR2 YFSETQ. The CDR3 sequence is CASSLDSLKGAGGNQPQHF. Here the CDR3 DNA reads TGCGCCAGCAGCTTGGACAGTCTCAAGGGGGCTGGAGGCAATCAGCCCCAGCATTTT. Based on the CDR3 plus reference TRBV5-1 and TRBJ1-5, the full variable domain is KAGVTQTPRYLIKTRGQQVTLSCSPISGHRSVSWYQQTPGQGLQFLFEYFSETQRNKGNFPGRFSGRQFSNSRSEMNVSTLELGDSALYLCASSLDSLKGAGGNQPQHFGDGTRLSIL.

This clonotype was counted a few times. The CDR3 DNA reads as TGCGCCAGCAGCCAAGGGACAGATATAATTTACGAGCAGTACGTC. This translates into CASSQGTDIIYEQYV. This chain uses TRBV4-3 with TRBJ2-7; a possible D gene is TRBD1 (6 bases). This CDR3 is 15 amino acids long. V was shortened by 1 base and J by 4 bases, with 14 bases between the two germline ends. Germline assignment: CDR1 LGHNA and CDR2 YSLEER.

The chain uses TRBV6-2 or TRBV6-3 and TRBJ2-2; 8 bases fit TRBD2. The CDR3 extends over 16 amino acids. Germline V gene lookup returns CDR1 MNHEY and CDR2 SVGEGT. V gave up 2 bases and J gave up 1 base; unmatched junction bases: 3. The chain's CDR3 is CASSYLTSGNTGELFF. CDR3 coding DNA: TGTGCCAGCAGTTACCTAACTAGCGGGAACACCGGGGAGCTGTTTTTT.

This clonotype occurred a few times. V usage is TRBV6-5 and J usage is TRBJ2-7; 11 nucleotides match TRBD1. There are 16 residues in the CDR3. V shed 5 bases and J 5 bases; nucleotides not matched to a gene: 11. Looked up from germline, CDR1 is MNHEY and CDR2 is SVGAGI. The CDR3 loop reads CASSPFFRTGGDEQYF. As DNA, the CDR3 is TGTGCCAGCAGTCCTTTTTTCAGGACAGGGGGCGACGAGCAGTACTTC.

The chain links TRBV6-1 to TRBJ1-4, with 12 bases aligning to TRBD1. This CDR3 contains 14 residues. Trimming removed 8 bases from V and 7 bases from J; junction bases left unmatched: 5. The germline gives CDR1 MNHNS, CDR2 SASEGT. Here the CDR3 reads CASGDRGLPEKLFF. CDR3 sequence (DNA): TGTGCCAGCGGGGACAGGGGGCTTCCTGAAAAACTGTTTTTT.

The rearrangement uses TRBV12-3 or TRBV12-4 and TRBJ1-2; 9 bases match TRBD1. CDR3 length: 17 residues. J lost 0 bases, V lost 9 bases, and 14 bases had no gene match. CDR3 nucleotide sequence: TGTGCCAGACGAGAAACAGGGGGCTGTTGGTCTAACTATGGCTACACCTTC. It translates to CARRETGGCWSNYGYTF.

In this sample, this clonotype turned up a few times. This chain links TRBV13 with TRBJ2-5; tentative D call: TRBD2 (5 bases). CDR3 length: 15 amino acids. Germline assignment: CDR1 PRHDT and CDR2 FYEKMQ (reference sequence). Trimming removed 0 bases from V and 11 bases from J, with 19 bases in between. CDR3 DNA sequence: TGTGCCAGCAGCTTAGGCCGGACCCAGGAGGTTTTTCAGTACTTC. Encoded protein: CASSLGRTQEVFQYF.

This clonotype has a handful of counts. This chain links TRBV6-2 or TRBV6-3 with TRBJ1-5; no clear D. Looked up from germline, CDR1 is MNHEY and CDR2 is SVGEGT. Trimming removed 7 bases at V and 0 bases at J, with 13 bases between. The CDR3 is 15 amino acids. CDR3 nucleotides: TGTGCCAGCAACACAGATAACTATAGCAATCAGCCCCAGCATTTT. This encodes CASNTDNYSNQPQHF.

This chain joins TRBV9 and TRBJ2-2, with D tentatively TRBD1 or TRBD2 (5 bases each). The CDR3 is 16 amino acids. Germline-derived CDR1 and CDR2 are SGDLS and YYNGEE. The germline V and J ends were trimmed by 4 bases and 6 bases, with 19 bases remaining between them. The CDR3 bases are TGTGCCAGCAGCTATAGGAGGCAGGGCAGGCCCGGGGAGCTGTTTTTT. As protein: CASSYRRQGRPGELFF.

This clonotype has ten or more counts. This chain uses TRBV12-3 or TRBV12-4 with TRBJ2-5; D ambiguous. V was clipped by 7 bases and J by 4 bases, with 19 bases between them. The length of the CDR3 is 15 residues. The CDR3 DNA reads TGTGCCAGCAATAAAATAGCTGTAGGTGGAGAGACCCAGTACTTC. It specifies CASNKIAVGGETQYF.

CDR3 in DNA: TGTGCATCGGGGGGGATCGGTGAAAAACTGTTTTTT. Its protein is CASGGIGEKLFF. The rearrangement links TRBV12-5 to TRBJ1-4; perhaps TRBD1 as D (5 bases). CDR1 is LGHNT, CDR2 FRNRAP, per germline. The CDR3 runs 12 residues.

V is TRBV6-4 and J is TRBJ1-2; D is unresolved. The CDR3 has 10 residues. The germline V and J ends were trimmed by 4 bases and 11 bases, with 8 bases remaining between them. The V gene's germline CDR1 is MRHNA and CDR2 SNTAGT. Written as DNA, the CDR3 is TGTGCCAGCAGTGCGGATCGATACACCTTC. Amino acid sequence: CASSADRYTF.

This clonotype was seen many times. The CDR3 spells CASSQDRGTGGSPLHF. In DNA, the CDR3 is TGTGCCAGCAGCCAAGATCGGGGGACAGGGGGTTCACCCCTCCACTTT. The gene calls are TRBV4-2 and TRBJ1-6, with 11 bases lining up with TRBD1. V lost 0 bases to trimming and J lost 9 bases; unmatched junction nucleotides: 4. The CDR3 contains 16 residues. Germline CDR1 and CDR2: LGHNA and YNFKEQ.

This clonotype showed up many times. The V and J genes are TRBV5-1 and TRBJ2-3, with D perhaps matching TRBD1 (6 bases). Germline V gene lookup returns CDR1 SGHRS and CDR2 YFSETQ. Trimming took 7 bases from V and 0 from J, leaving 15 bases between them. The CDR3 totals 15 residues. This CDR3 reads CASRDTLFSTDTQYF. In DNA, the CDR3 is TGCGCCAGCCGGGACACCCTTTTTAGCACAGATACGCAGTATTTT. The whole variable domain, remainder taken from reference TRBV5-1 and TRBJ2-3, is KAGVTQTPRYLIKTRGQQVTLSCSPISGHRSVSWYQQTPGQGLQFLFEYFSETQRNKGNFPGRFSGRQFSNSRSEMNVSTLELGDSALYLCASRDTLFSTDTQYFGPGTRLTVL.

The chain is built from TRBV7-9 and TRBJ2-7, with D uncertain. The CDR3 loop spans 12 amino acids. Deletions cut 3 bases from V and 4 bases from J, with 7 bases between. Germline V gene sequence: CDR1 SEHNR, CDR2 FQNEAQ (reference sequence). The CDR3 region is CASSFGLYEQYF. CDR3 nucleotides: TGTGCCAGCAGCTTCGGGTTGTACGAGCAGTACTTC.

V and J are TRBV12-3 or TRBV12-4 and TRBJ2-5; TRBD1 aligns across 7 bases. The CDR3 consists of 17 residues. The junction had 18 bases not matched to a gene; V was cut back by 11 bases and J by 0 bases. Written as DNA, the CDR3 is TGTGCCTTCTGCCCGGGGCCTCTTGGGACAGACCAAGAGACCCAGTACTTC. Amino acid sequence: CAFCPGPLGTDQETQYF.